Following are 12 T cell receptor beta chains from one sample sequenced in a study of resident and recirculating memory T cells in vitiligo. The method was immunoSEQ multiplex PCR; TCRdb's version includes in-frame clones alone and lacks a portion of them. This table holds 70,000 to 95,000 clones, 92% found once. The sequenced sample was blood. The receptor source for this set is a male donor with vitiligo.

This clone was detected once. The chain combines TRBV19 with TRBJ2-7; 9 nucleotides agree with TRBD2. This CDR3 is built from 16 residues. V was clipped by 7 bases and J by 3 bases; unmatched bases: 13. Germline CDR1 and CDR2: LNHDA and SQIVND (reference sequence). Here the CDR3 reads CASKGGRAGSFYEQYF. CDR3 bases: TGTGCCAGTAAAGGCGGGAGGGCCGGAAGTTTCTACGAGCAGTACTTC.

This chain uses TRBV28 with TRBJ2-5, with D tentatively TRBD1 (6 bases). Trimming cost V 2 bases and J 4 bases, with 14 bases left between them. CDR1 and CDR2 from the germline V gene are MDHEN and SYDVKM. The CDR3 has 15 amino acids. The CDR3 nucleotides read TGTGCCAGCAGTTTAGCACAGGGTGGAGGAGAGACCCAGTACTTC. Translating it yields CASSLAQGGGETQYF. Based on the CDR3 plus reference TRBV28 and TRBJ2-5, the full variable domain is DVKVTQSSRYLVKRTGEKVFLECVQDMDHENMFWYRQDPGLGLRLIYFSYDVKMKEKGDIPEGYSVSREKKERFSLILESASTNQTSMYLCASSLAQGGGETQYFGPGTRLLVL.

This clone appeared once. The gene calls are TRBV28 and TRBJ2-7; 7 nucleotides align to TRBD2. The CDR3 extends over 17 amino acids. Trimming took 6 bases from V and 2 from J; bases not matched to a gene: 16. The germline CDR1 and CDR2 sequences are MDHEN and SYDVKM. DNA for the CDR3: TGTGCCAGCAGCAAGAAGACAACACTGGGACTAACCTACGAGCAGTACTTC. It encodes CASSKKTTLGLTYEQYF.

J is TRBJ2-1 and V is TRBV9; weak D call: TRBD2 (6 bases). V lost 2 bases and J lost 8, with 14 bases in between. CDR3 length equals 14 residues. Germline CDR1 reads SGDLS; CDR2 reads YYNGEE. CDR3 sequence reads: CASSVLGTLYEQFF. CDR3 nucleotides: TGTGCCAGCAGCGTTCTCGGGACTCTCTATGAGCAGTTCTTC.

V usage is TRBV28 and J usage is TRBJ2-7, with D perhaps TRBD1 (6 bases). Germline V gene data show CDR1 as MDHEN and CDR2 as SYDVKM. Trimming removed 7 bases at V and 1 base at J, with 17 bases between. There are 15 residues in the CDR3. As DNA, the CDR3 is TGTGCCAGCAAAGGGGGAGCGACGACTTCCTACGAGCAGTACTTC. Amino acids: CASKGGATTSYEQYF. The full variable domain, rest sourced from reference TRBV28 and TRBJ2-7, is DVKVTQSSRYLVKRTGEKVFLECVQDMDHENMFWYRQDPGLGLRLIYFSYDVKMKEKGDIPEGYSVSREKKERFSLILESASTNQTSMYLCASKGGATTSYEQYFGPGTRLTVT.

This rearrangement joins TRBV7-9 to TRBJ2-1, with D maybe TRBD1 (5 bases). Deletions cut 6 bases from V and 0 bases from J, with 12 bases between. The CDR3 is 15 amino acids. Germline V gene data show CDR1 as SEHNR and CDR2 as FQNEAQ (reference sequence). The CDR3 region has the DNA TGTGCCAGCAGACCGACAGTGCCCTCCTACAATGAGCAGTTCTTC. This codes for CASRPTVPSYNEQFF. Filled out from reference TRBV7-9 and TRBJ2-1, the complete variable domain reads DTGVSQNPRHKITKRGQNVTFRCDPISEHNRLYWYRQTLGQGPEFLTYFQNEAQLEKSRLLSDRFSAERPKGSFSTLEIQRTEQGDSAMYLCASRPTVPSYNEQFFGPGTRLTVL.

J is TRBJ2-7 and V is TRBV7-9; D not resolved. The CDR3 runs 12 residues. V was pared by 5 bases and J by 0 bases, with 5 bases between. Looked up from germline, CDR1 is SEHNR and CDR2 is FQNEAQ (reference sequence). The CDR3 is CASSPVSYEQYF. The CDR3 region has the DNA TGTGCCAGCAGCCCGGTCTCCTACGAGCAGTACTTC.

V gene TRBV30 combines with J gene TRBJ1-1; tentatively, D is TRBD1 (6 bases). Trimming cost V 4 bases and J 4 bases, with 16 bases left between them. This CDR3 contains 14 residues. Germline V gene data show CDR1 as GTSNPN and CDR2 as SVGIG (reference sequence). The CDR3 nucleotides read TGTGCCTGGACCCGACAGGCACTGTCCACTGAAGCTTTCTTT. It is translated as CAWTRQALSTEAFF. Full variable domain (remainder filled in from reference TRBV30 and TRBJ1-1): SQTIHQWPATLVQPVGSPLSLECTVEGTSNPNLYWYRQAAGRGLQLLFYSVGIGQISSEVPQNLSASRPQDRQFILSSKKLLLSDSGFYLCAWTRQALSTEAFFGQGTRLTVV.

This CDR3 is CASSLERTGLAEKLFF. The CDR3 DNA is TGCGCCAGCAGCTTGGAAAGAACAGGGTTGGCGGAAAAACTGTTTTTT. The rearrangement joins TRBV5-1 to TRBJ1-4; the D gene is possibly TRBD1 (6 bases). The CDR3 totals 16 residues. Trimming stripped 0 bases from V and 8 bases from J, with 17 bases between. Germline V gene data show CDR1 as SGHRS and CDR2 as YFSETQ.

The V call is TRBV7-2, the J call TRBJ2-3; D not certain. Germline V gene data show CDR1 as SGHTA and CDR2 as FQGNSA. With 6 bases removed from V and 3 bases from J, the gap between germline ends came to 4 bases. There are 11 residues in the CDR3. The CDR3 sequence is CASSSTDTQYF. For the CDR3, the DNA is TGTGCCAGCAGTTCTACAGATACGCAGTATTTT.

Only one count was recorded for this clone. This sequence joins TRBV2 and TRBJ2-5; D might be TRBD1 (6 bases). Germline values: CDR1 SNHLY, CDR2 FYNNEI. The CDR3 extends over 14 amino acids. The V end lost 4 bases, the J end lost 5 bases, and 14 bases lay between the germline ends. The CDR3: CASSGQIQGETQYF. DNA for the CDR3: TGTGCCAGCAGTGGACAGATCCAGGGGGAGACCCAGTACTTC.

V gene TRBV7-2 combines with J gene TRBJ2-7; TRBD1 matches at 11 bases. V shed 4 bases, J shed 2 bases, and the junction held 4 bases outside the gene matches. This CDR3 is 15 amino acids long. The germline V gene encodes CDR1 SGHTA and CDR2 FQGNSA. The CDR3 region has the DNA TGTGCCAGCAGCTACGGACAGGGGGCGACCTACGAGCAGTACTTC. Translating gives CASSYGQGATYEQYF.